These 23 T cell receptor beta chains were sequenced from one sample in a study of post-analysis software for immune sequencing data. Which antigens these TCRs recognize remains unknown. Unique molecular identifiers tagged the TCR beta cDNA libraries. TCRdb fed the PCR reads into MiXCR, producing one record per CDR3 protein. The top ten hold 4.5% to 7.5% of the sample, which has roughly 540,000 distinct CDR3 sequences, approximately 34% seen once. Whole-study results and caveats: There were five or six TRBV segments more frequent in patients than controls, and TRBV5-6, TRBV5-1 and TRBV20-1 were among them.

The specimen was blood. The source is a girl between 2 and 17 years old with multiple sclerosis.

A remark on this clonotype: The junction departs from germline at one end; a sequencing error may be responsible. This sequence joins TRBV9 and TRBJ2-7, with D possibly being TRBD2 (6 bases). CDR3 length equals 15 residues. CDR1 and CDR2 (germline): SGDLS, YYNGEE. The CDR3 coding sequence is TGTGCCAGCAGCGTAGCGGGAGAAATGTCCTACGAGCAGTACTTT. It specifies CASSVAGEMSYEQYF.

In this sample, this clonotype turned up a few times. This chain links TRBV7-3 with TRBJ2-3, with 7 bases that match TRBD2. The junction had 4 bases not matched to a gene; V was cut back by 2 bases and J by 5 bases. Germline V gene lookup returns CDR1 SGHTA and CDR2 FQGTGA. The CDR3 totals 14 residues. The CDR3 nucleotides read TGTGCCAGCAGCTTAGGGGGGGACGGAGATACGCAGTATTTT. Translating it yields CASSLGGDGDTQYF.

This clonotype was recorded a few times. The gene calls are TRBV20-1 and TRBJ1-2; D may be TRBD1 (5 bases). Germline loops: CDR1 DFQATT, CDR2 SNEGSKA (reference sequence). The CDR3 covers 14 residues. Trimming removed 5 bases at V and 2 bases at J, with 15 bases between. The CDR3 nucleotides read TGCAGTGCTTCGCCGGGGCTCGAGAACTATGGCTACACCTTC. This translates into CSASPGLENYGYTF.

The chain is built from TRBV7-2 and TRBJ2-2; tentatively, D is TRBD1 or TRBD2 (6 bases each). Germline CDR1 and CDR2: SGHTA and FQGNSA. CDR3 length: 15 residues. V gave up 2 bases and J gave up 5 bases, with 12 bases separating them. The CDR3 sequence: CASSLRGLATGELFF. CDR3 bases: TGTGCCAGCAGCTTACGGGGGCTAGCTACCGGGGAGCTGTTTTTT.

This clonotype turned up a few times. J is TRBJ1-4 and V is TRBV20-1; D gene uncertain. Trimming stripped 6 bases from V and 10 bases from J, with 12 bases between. Germline CDR1 reads DFQATT; CDR2 reads SNEGSKA (reference sequence). This CDR3 comprises 11 residues. The CDR3 here is CSALLVGKLFF. CDR3 nucleotide sequence: TGCAGTGCCCTGTTGGTGGGAAAACTGTTTTTT.

The rearrangement uses TRBV14 and TRBJ2-7; 7 nucleotides align to TRBD1. Germline V gives CDR1 SGHDN, CDR2 FVKESK. Trimming at V came to 6 bases and at J to 3 bases, leaving 5 bases not matched to a gene. This CDR3 contains 13 residues. DNA of the CDR3: TGTGCCAGCAGTCACACAGGGGTCTACGAGCAGTACTTC. Residues: CASSHTGVYEQYF.

This clonotype has just a few counts. The V gene is TRBV12-3 or TRBV12-4, the J gene TRBJ1-5; 10 positions match TRBD1. The CDR3 contains 14 residues. V trimming: 5 bases; J trimming: 7 bases; junction bases outside the gene matches: 5. DNA of the CDR3: TGTGCCAGCAGTGGACAGGGGGGCGGGCAGCCCCAGCATTTT. It encodes CASSGQGGGQPQHF.

This rearrangement joins TRBV20-1 to TRBJ2-1; 8 bases align to TRBD2. V trimming: 4 bases; J trimming: 0 bases; junction bases outside the gene matches: 5. CDR1 and CDR2 from the germline V gene are DFQATT and SNEGSKA (reference sequence). CDR3 length equals 15 residues. The CDR3 DNA reads as TGCAGTGCTATCTTAGCGGGAAGCTCCTACAATGAGCAGTTCTTC. Translating gives CSAILAGSSYNEQFF.

Regarding this clonotype: A much larger clonotype is one base distant, so this may be a read error. V and J are TRBV4-1 and TRBJ2-5; possible D gene TRBD1, 6 bases. CDR3 size: 13 residues. Per the germline V gene, CDR1 is MGHRA and CDR2 is YSYEKL. V was pared by 0 bases and J by 5 bases, with 7 bases between. Here the CDR3 DNA reads TGCGCCAGCAGCCAAGATCAGGGGGAGACCCAGTACTTC. Its protein product is CASSQDQGETQYF.

This clonotype was seen more than once but under ten times. The rearrangement links TRBV6-2 or TRBV6-3 to TRBJ2-7; 10 bases map to TRBD1. The CDR3 consists of 15 residues. Losses at the gene ends were 6 bases for V and 0 bases for J; bases not matched to a gene: 5. CDR1 is MNHEY, CDR2 SVGEGT, per germline. CDR3 amino acids: CASRGTGASSYEQYF. The CDR3 region has the DNA TGTGCCAGCAGGGGGACAGGGGCTTCCTCCTACGAGCAGTACTTC.

This clonotype was seen more than once but under ten times. This chain joins TRBV29-1 and TRBJ1-4; TRBD1 matches 8 bases. Per germline, CDR1 SQVTM and CDR2 ANQGSEA. The junction had 5 bases not matched to a gene; V was cut back by 8 bases and J by 3 bases. This CDR3 region has 13 residues. The CDR3 coding sequence is TGCAGCTTCCAGGGGGCAGCTAATGAAAAACTGTTTTTT. Amino acids: CSFQGAANEKLFF.

This clonotype showed up many times. The V gene is TRBV24-1, the J gene TRBJ2-5; tentative D call: TRBD1 (5 bases). The germline CDR1 and CDR2 sequences are KGHDR and SFDVKD. The CDR3 runs to 13 residues. V gave up 4 bases and J gave up 7 bases, with 12 bases separating them. The CDR3 DNA reads as TGTGCCACCAGTGAATCAGGGCGCGGGACCCAGTACTTC. It is translated as CATSESGRGTQYF.

This clonotype was seen a handful of times. This chain uses TRBV7-8 with TRBJ2-7; a weak D match, TRBD2 (6 bases). CDR1 and CDR2 (germline): SGHVS, FQNEAQ. This CDR3 has 17 residues. Trimming took off 5 bases at V and 3 bases at J, with 23 bases between the two ends. CDR3 in DNA: TGTGCCAGCAGCCCTACCCAGGAGGGTCTGCGGGGCTACGAGCAGTACTTC. This translates into CASSPTQEGLRGYEQYF.

The table lists this clonotype with a few counts. The chain uses TRBV2 and TRBJ1-2; 7 bases are a match to TRBD1. The CDR3 totals 13 residues. Germline V lookup: CDR1 SNHLY, CDR2 FYNNEI. After removal of 7 bases from V and 2 bases from J, the junction contained 4 bases not matched to a gene. In DNA form, the CDR3 reads TGTGCCAGCAAGACGACAGGGAACTATGGCTACACCTTC. Translation: CASKTTGNYGYTF. The variable domain in full, completed from reference TRBV2 and TRBJ1-2, reads EPEVTQTPSHQVTQMGQEVILRCVPISNHLYFYWYRQILGQKVEFLVSFYNNEISEKSEIFDDQFSVERPDGSNFTLKIRSTKLEDSAMYFCASKTTGNYGYTFGSGTRLTVV.

This clonotype turned up a few times. The chain carries TRBV12-3 or TRBV12-4 and TRBJ2-3, with a tentative D call TRBD1 (6 bases). Deletions cut 5 bases from V and 11 bases from J, with 20 bases between. The CDR3 totals 14 residues. The CDR3 DNA reads as TGTGCCAGCAGTCCCAGGGGTGAAAAGGCCTGGCAGTATTTT. Amino acids: CASSPRGEKAWQYF.

Comments on this clonotype: At one end, the junction sequence differs from germline, possibly due to a read error. J is TRBJ2-1 and V is TRBV2; 13 bases align to TRBD2. Germline V lookup: CDR1 SNHLY, CDR2 FYNNEI. The length of the CDR3 is 16 residues. The CDR3 region is CASSGKTSGGSNAQFF. The CDR3 DNA is TGTGCCAGCAGTGGAAAGACTAGCGGGGGGTCCAATGCGCAGTTCTTC.

This chain joins TRBV6-1 and TRBJ1-2; D may be TRBD1 (6 bases). The V end was cut by 5 bases, the J end by 5 bases, with 24 bases between. There are 17 residues in the CDR3. Germline V gene data show CDR1 as MNHNS and CDR2 as SASEGT. This CDR3 is CASSRGVGGSVKYGYTF. DNA of the CDR3: TGTGCCAGCAGTCGCGGGGTCGGGGGCTCCGTCAAATATGGCTACACCTTC.

The J gene is TRBJ2-5, the V gene TRBV20-1; the D gene could be TRBD1 or TRBD2 (6 bases each). Germline assignment: CDR1 DFQATT and CDR2 SNEGSKA (reference sequence). The CDR3 sequence is 13 residues long. Here the CDR3 reads CRARLKGGETQYF. The CDR3 DNA reads as TGCAGAGCGAGACTAAAGGGGGGTGAGACCCAGTACTTC.

This chain connects TRBV3-1 to TRBJ1-2; possible D gene TRBD1, 5 bases. V shed 0 bases and J shed 4 bases, with 9 bases lying between them. The germline CDR1 and CDR2 sequences are LGHDT and YNNKEL (reference sequence). The CDR3 extends over 14 amino acids. The CDR3 DNA sequence: TGTGCCAGCAGCCAAGAGTTACAGGTCTATGGCTACACCTTC. It is translated as CASSQELQVYGYTF.

The V call is TRBV6-5, the J call TRBJ1-4; 7 nucleotides match TRBD1. J lost 7 bases, V lost 6 bases, and 8 bases had no gene match. This CDR3 comprises 14 residues. Per the germline V gene, CDR1 is MNHEY and CDR2 is SVGAGI. The CDR3 here is CASRIDRVAEKLFF. As DNA, the CDR3 is TGTGCCAGCAGAATTGACAGGGTTGCTGAAAAACTGTTTTTT.

J is TRBJ1-2 and V is TRBV7-6; D remains unclear. Trimming removed 1 base from V and 4 bases from J, with 13 bases in between. The germline V gene encodes CDR1 SGHVS and CDR2 FNYEAQ. The CDR3 extends over 15 amino acids. The DNA of the CDR3 is TGTGCCAGCAGCTTAGTGATGGGTTCCGGCTATGGCTACACCTTC. This gives the protein CASSLVMGSGYGYTF.

This clonotype was seen a single time. CDR3 coding DNA: TGCGGCCTGTTGGGGGGAAGCTCCTACAATGAGCAGTTCTTC. Its translation is CGLLGGSSYNEQFF. The rearrangement joins TRBV29-1 to TRBJ2-1; D is perhaps TRBD2 (6 bases). Germline lookup yields CDR1 SQVTM and CDR2 ANQGSEA. This CDR3 is 14 amino acids long.

The chain is built from TRBV10-3 and TRBJ2-3, with no clear D. Germline CDR1 is ENHRY and CDR2 is SYGVKD. CDR3 length: 15 residues. The V end lost 2 bases, the J end lost 5 bases, and 14 bases lay between the germline ends. Written as DNA, the CDR3 is TGTGCCATCAGTGAGAGGGCCATAACCGAAGATACGCAGTATTTT. It codes for CAISERAITEDTQYF.